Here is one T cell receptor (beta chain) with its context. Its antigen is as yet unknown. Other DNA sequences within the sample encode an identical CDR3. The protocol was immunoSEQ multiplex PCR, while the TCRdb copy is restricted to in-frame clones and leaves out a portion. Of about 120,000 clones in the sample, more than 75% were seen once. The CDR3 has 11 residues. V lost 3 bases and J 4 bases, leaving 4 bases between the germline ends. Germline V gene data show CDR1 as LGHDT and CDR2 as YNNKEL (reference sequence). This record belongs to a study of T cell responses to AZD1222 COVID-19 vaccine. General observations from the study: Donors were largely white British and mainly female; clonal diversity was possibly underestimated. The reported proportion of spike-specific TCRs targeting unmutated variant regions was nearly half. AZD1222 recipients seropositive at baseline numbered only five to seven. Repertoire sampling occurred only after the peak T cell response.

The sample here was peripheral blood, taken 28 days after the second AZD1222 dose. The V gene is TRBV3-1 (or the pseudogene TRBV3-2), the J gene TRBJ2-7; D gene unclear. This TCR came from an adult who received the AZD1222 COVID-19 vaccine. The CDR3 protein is CASSQEYEQYF. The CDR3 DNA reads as TGTGCCAGCAGCCAGGAGTACGAGCAGTACTTC.